This T cell receptor beta chain was captured by sequencing in a study of cytomegalovirus exposure and HLA in healthy donors (dated by TCRdb to the late 2010s). Notes on the research overall: An earlier analysis of approximately 640 of the donors reported about 290 Gb of sequence data and some 120 million unique TCR beta sequences from approximately 180 million T cells. An early release that covered about 600 HLA-typed donors contained approximately 320 gigabases of sequencing data and about 84 million unique TCR sequences. Among the roughly 400 genotyped donors, around 81% belonged to the genetic ancestry cluster associated with self-reported Caucasian donors. The study aimed to test whether signatures of past pathogen exposure could be identified by cataloging public T cell receptors. The T cell repertoires of around 730 subjects were profiled by immunosequencing and related to cytomegalovirus serostatus. A separate validation cohort of over 95 different subjects was used in addition to the approximately 670-subject first cohort. To predict cytomegalovirus infection status, the study combined high-throughput TCR immunosequencing, statistical association of individual TCRs with disease status, and machine learning. To study patterns of TCR occurrence, a later analysis re-analyzed previously published TCR beta repertoires from 500 to 850 donors and added high-resolution HLA genotyping. Rather than using new phenotypic data, the later analysis identified candidate immune exposures from TCR beta sequences and from how often those sequences occurred across donors. To decide whether each TCR beta V gene segment behaved as functional or pseudogenic, an earlier analysis of approximately 590 of the donors relied on high-throughput TCR beta sequencing. Donor age, sex, ethnicity and CMV serostatus were collected together with the repertoire data. In a later genetic analysis, genome-wide SNP genotypes for about 65% of the 666 donors were used, and that subset was treated as a discovery cohort. All discovery cohort repertoires had been generated on a single sequencing platform. Class I and class II HLA loci were covered by the typing at four-digit resolution. The number of typed donors differed by locus: about 629-630 for A, B, C, DRB1 and DQB1; 500 to 550 for DQA1; approximately 600 for DPA1; and 450 to 480 for DPB1. Four or five DR-DQ haplotypes were handled as single units for association and clustering, since linkage in the cohort was strong. Among a few hundred genotyped donors of the cohort, an average of approximately 230,000 unique TCR beta nucleotide sequences were sequenced per donor, 15% to 20% of them non-productive.

Broad study findings and their caveats: Specific HLA alleles were associated with 15,000 to 20,000 TCR beta sequences at a false discovery rate of 0.05 in a later analysis. Because some donors lacked HLA typing at each locus, the association tests relied only on the typed subset. Cytomegalovirus status was reported to be diagnosed by the classifier with high specificity and sensitivity in both the original and validation cohorts. When HLA alleles, especially DR and DQ, strongly co-occurred, attributing TCR associations to individual alleles was difficult. A group of highly shared sequence variants was considered likely to be a technical artifact of the sequencing pipeline. The authors suggested that the approach could potentially be generalized to other disease states and immunological phenotypes. A further reported finding was that TCR beta sequences accurately predicted the HLA-A and HLA-B alleles for most subjects in the first cohort. Compared with the roughly 670-donor mean, donors in an Asian-associated ancestry cluster had fewer N-insertions in productive TCRs, according to a later genetic analysis. In a later genetic analysis, a missense DCLRE1C variant was associated with V-gene and J-gene trimming of TCR beta chains, and the association was replicated in an independent cohort. A later analysis found that most CMV-associated TCR beta chains appeared HLA-restricted, with HLA associations seemingly driven largely by CMV exposure. Some IMGT-functional V segments, including TRBV6-2 and TRBV6-3, could not be told apart with the 87-base-pair reads, so those segments were excluded. The only immune exposure information available for the cohort was CMV serostatus. Sequencing depth was assumed to be roughly uniform across donors in the presence/absence analyses, though that assumption may not hold. In a later analysis, several top co-occurrence clusters were reported to appear linked to parvovirus B19, influenza, CMV and Epstein-Barr virus. Most TCR sequences were observed very rarely across donors, whereas some public TCRs were present in many individuals. In this cohort, only TCR beta chains were sequenced, and detectable features were limited by the absence of alpha or paired-chain data. Correlated functional status among segregating V segments might reflect linkage disequilibrium, but an unknown experimental factor could not be ruled out. In vitro tests confirmed that three of the cytomegalovirus-associated TCR beta chains recognize cytomegalovirus antigens. In a later analysis, HLA-associated TCR beta chains showed more clonal expansion and lower generation probabilities than non-associated chains that were equally common. In an earlier analysis of approximately 590 of the donors, most TCR beta V segments were observed in productive rearrangements about 87% or about 30% of the time, broadly matching IMGT annotations. In a later analysis, the rate of TCR association differed among HLA loci, with DRB1 alleles having the most associated TCRs and HLA-C alleles having the fewest. A total of fewer than 200 TCR beta chains were listed by the study as associated with cytomegalovirus. The earlier analysis of almost 600 of the donors excluded approximately 15 rarely observed V segments, including chromosome 9 orphons, because counts were too low.

To prepare the library, the immunoSEQ multiplex PCR assay was applied. For the multiplex PCR, a mixture combining 60 forward primers for TCR Vbeta segments and 13 reverse primers for TCR Jbeta segments was used. Amplification of the CDR3 region of rearranged TCR beta genes was performed with a multiplex PCR assay on genomic DNA. Amplified TCR beta libraries were sequenced as 87-base-pair reads on the Illumina HiSeq System. The original pipeline was this. A later analysis counted approximately 84 million unique TCR beta chains across the approximately 700 repertoires, and roughly 11 million of these chains were shared by at least two donors. Raw reads were error-corrected and collapsed into unique sequences by a nearest-neighbor algorithm in which closely related sequences were merged to remove PCR and sequencing errors. CDR3 sequences were aligned to IMGT reference sequences to assign V, D and J gene segments. For a sequence to be retained, a match of at least six nucleotides was required to both a V gene segment and a J gene segment. A rearrangement counted as productive if the CDR3 had no stop codons and remained in frame with V and J, and every other rearrangement counted as non-productive. CDR3 was defined according to IMGT convention as the region running from the second conserved V-encoded cysteine to the conserved J-encoded phenylalanine. The earlier analysis of 550 to 650 of the donors excluded any sequence lacking an unambiguous match to a single V gene segment. An earlier analysis of around 600 of the donors classified V segments as functional when productive rearrangements were above 56.7% and as segregating when the standard deviation between donors was above 5%. A statistical classification framework was built for diagnosing cytomegalovirus status from the catalog of TCR beta chain sequences. In a later analysis, V and J genes were assigned by comparing TCR nucleotide sequences against IMGT/GENE-DB human TR gene sequences. Using the TCRdist pipeline, a later analysis assigned CDR3 sequences along with most-parsimonious VDJ recombination scenarios. In a later analysis, each TCR beta chain was defined by its CDR3 amino acid sequence together with its V-gene family, and reads without a unique V-gene family were excluded. As a way to deal with suspected cross-contamination and a sequencing artifact, a later analysis dropped 450 to 600 nucleotide sequences that were highly shared and had low generation probability. For each public chain, a later analysis derived a clonal expansion index from normalized ranks of inferred template counts within each repertoire. In a later analysis, generation probabilities were computed using a VDJ recombination model fitted to out-of-frame rearrangements, and the results were checked against IGoR. A later analysis scored TCR-TCR, TCR-HLA and TCR-CMV co-occurrence with hypergeometric tests, applying a repertoire-size bias correction to TCR pairs. False discovery rates were estimated in a later analysis by permuting HLA or CMV assignments 20 times. In a later analysis, co-occurring TCRs were grouped using DBSCAN, with TCRdist sequence similarity added in when clustering inside HLA-allele-positive subsets. Repertoires with fewer than 30,000 or more than 120,000 public chains, plus five repertoires with anomalous nucleotide sharing, were excluded from co-occurrence clustering. The source is immuneACCESS, and TCRdb retained only in-frame sequences with V and J called. Part of the clones is not carried over; for the studies checked, unresolved V genes explain less than half of this, and the remainder is unexplained. The V and J calls and clone size are taken from that table; D and trimming were inferred from the DNA. The table for this sample records 130,000 or so clones. The top ten clones comprise roughly 1.6% of the sample.

In total, roughly 710 healthy bone marrow donors made up the cohort. At the time of sampling, all cohort members were nominally healthy, though unrecorded immune exposures were likely present. The donor tested CMV seronegative, placing the donor among the 350 to 400 seronegative members of the cohort. A peripheral blood sample was collected from each donor, and TCR beta sequencing was performed on peripheral blood mononuclear cells. Genomic DNA was extracted from the blood cell samples with the Qiagen DNeasy Blood Extraction Kit. Comments on this clone: Its cognate antigen has yet to be identified.

Inclusive of the bounding cysteine and phenylalanine, the CDR3 is 17 residues long. Only the CDR3 part of the read is kept: 51 bases, read in frame from the first base. The germline V gene yields LGHNA for CDR1 and YSLEER for CDR2. The junction shows trimming of 3 bases on V and 9 bases on J, and the gene matches do not reach 16 bases of it. Sample: PBMCs. The rearrangement combines TRBV4-3 with TRBJ2-1, with 8 bases aligning to TRBD2. The clonotype comes from a woman aged 35 to 49 in good health and CMV-seronegative. The DNA sequence follows: TGCGCCAGCAGCCACTCCTCAGGGACTAGGGGTGGGTCTGAGCAGTTCTTC. This translates into CASSHSSGTRGGSEQFF.